The 22 T cell receptor beta chains given below trace back to one sample, sequenced in a study of blood T cell repertoires in COVID-19. The method was immunoSEQ multiplex PCR; TCRdb's version includes in-frame clones alone and lacks a portion of them. This table has roughly 200,000 clones, 70% to 90% appearing once. The sequenced material came from PBMCs or T cells enriched from blood (not recorded which). The receptors originated from a woman aged 40 to 50 in a cohort exposed to, infected with or recovered from COVID-19 (not recorded which).

DNA for the CDR3: TGCGCCAGCAGCTTGGATGCGGGGCACACTGAAGCTTTCTTT. As protein: CASSLDAGHTEAFF. J is TRBJ1-1 and V is TRBV5-1; possibly TRBD1 for D (5 bases). The length of the CDR3 is 14 residues. CDR1 and CDR2 (germline): SGHRS, YFSETQ. V lost 0 bases, J lost 3 bases, and 9 bases lay in between.

The rearrangement uses TRBV6-5 and TRBJ2-7; TRBD1 might be the D (6 bases). From germline, CDR1 is MNHEY and CDR2 SVGAGI. CDR3 length: 15 residues. The V end was cut by 3 bases, the J end by 0 bases, with 12 bases between. The CDR3 here is CASSYPQGSSYEQYF. The CDR3 nucleotides are TGTGCCAGCAGTTATCCGCAGGGGAGCTCCTACGAGCAGTACTTC.

The chain employs TRBV7-6 and TRBJ2-7; unclear D gene. V lost 2 bases and J lost 0, with 11 bases in between. Germline V gene sequence: CDR1 SGHVS, CDR2 FNYEAQ. The CDR3 runs to 15 residues. CDR3 nucleotide sequence: TGTGCCAGCAGCTTACAGACGGAGAGCTCCTACGAGCAGTACTTC. This codes for CASSLQTESSYEQYF.

This clone was seen repeatedly, ten times or more. V gene TRBV4-1 combines with J gene TRBJ1-3; a weak D match, TRBD1 (5 bases). Germline CDR1 is MGHRA and CDR2 is YSYEKL. The CDR3 loop spans 17 amino acids. Trimming removed 1 base from V and 0 bases from J, with 13 bases in between. The CDR3 coding sequence is TGCGCCAGCAGCCAAGTAGGGGATCGAAGCTCTGGAAACACCATATATTTT. It yields the protein CASSQVGDRSSGNTIYF.

The V call is TRBV7-9, the J call TRBJ2-1; D is unresolved. The CDR3 is made up of 16 amino acids. The V gene lost 5 bases and the J gene lost 4 bases, with 18 bases spanning the gap. Germline lookup yields CDR1 SEHNR and CDR2 FQNEAQ (reference sequence). CDR3 protein: CASSPEVAPPYNEQFF. In DNA form, the CDR3 reads TGTGCCAGCAGCCCCGAGGTGGCTCCCCCGTACAATGAGCAGTTCTTC.

The rearrangement links TRBV19 to TRBJ1-2; possibly TRBD1 for D (5 bases). With 7 bases removed from V and 4 bases from J, the gap between germline ends came to 19 bases. This CDR3 comprises 15 residues. Germline assignment: CDR1 LNHDA and CDR2 SQIVND (reference sequence). CDR3 amino acids: CASTIREGHSYGYTF. The DNA of the CDR3 is TGTGCCAGTACCATCCGGGAGGGGCACAGCTATGGCTACACCTTC.

The V call is TRBV10-3, the J call TRBJ1-2; weak D call: TRBD1 (5 bases). The CDR3 is 15 residues long. Germline CDR1 and CDR2: ENHRY and SYGVKD. The V gene lost 1 base and the J gene lost 3 bases, with 12 bases spanning the gap. CDR3 sequence reads: CAISEWGRKDYGYTF. DNA of the CDR3: TGTGCCATCAGTGAGTGGGGCAGGAAGGACTATGGCTACACCTTC.

This chain links TRBV5-6 with TRBJ2-1, with 14 positions matching TRBD2. Unmatched junction bases numbered 5, after V lost 4 bases and J lost 8 bases. Germline CDR1 reads SGHDT; CDR2 reads YYEEEE. This CDR3 comprises 15 residues. The DNA for the CDR3 is TGTGCCAGCAGCCCGGGGACTAGCGGGAGCCATGAGCAGTTCTTC. It specifies CASSPGTSGSHEQFF. Filled out from reference TRBV5-6 and TRBJ2-1, the complete variable domain reads DAGVTQSPTHLIKTRGQQVTLRCSPKSGHDTVSWYQQALGQGPQFIFQYYEEEERQRGNFPDRFSGHQFPNYSSELNVNALLLGDSALYLCASSPGTSGSHEQFFGPGTRLTVL.

This chain uses TRBV4-1 with TRBJ1-2; 11 bases are shared with TRBD1. The germline V gene encodes CDR1 MGHRA and CDR2 YSYEKL. The J segment lost 4 bases and the V segment lost 4 bases, leaving 5 bases of the junction unmatched. The CDR3 has 15 residues. The CDR3 loop reads CASSRTGGSAYGYTF. CDR3 nucleotide sequence: TGCGCCAGCAGCCGGACAGGGGGCTCTGCCTATGGCTACACCTTC.

CDR3 nucleotides: TGTGCCTGGAGTATTGGAGGACAGGGATCGCAGTACTTC. It encodes CAWSIGGQGSQYF. This rearrangement joins TRBV30 to TRBJ2-7, with 8 bases aligning to TRBD1. The trim removed 2 bases at V and 9 bases at J, leaving 9 bases unmatched. The CDR3 totals 13 residues. The germline gives CDR1 GTSNPN, CDR2 SVGIG (reference sequence).

This clone was observed a single time. The chain combines TRBV5-1 with TRBJ1-4; D is undetermined. V lost 2 bases and J 0 bases, leaving 8 bases between the germline ends. The CDR3 has 15 residues. The V gene's germline CDR1 is SGHRS and CDR2 YFSETQ. Here the CDR3 reads CASSFSFATNEKLFF. CDR3 in DNA: TGCGCCAGCAGCTTTTCGTTTGCAACTAATGAAAAACTGTTTTTT.

The genes are TRBV18 and TRBJ2-1, with 8 bases that match TRBD1. The CDR3 spans 13 residues. J was trimmed by 5 bases and V by 3 bases; bases with no gene match: 0. Germline V gene data show CDR1 as KGHSH and CDR2 as LQKENI. The CDR3 DNA reads TGTGCCAGCTCACCGGGACAGGACAATGAGCAGTTCTTC. Its protein is CASSPGQDNEQFF.

The chain links TRBV6-5 to TRBJ1-6; 7 bases are shared with TRBD1. This CDR3 has 14 amino acids. J lost 5 bases, V lost 8 bases, and 6 bases had no gene match. CDR1 is MNHEY and CDR2 is SVGAGI in the germline V gene. CDR3: CASPTGAHNSPLHF. CDR3 bases: TGTGCCAGCCCCACAGGGGCCCATAATTCACCCCTCCACTTT.

V gene TRBV23-1 combines with J gene TRBJ2-1; 10 bases align to TRBD1. TRBV23-1 is filed as an ORF, its function uncertain. CDR3 size: 17 residues. Losses at the gene ends were 1 base for V and 0 bases for J; bases not matched to a gene: 3. As DNA, the CDR3 is TGCGCCAGCAGTCAATGGGGGGACAGGGGCTCCTACAATGAGCAGTTCTTC. Residues: CASSQWGDRGSYNEQFF.

This clone has a single count. This chain uses TRBV5-4 with TRBJ2-4; weak D call: TRBD1 (7 bases). This CDR3 contains 17 residues. V was shortened by 0 bases and J by 7 bases, with 20 bases between the two germline ends. CDR1 and CDR2 (germline): SGHNT, YYREEE (reference sequence). In DNA form, the CDR3 reads TGTGCCAGCAGCTTGGGGAGCAGCTCTCCAGGGGGGAACATTCAGTACTTC. Amino acids: CASSLGSSSPGGNIQYF. The full variable domain, completed using reference TRBV5-4 and TRBJ2-4, is ETGVTQSPTHLIKTRGQQVTLRCSSQSGHNTVSWYQQALGQGPQFIFQYYREEENGRGNFPPRFSGLQFPNYSSELNVNALELDDSALYLCASSLGSSSPGGNIQYFGAGTRLSVL.

This clone was counted only a few times. J is TRBJ1-3 and V is TRBV3-1 (or the pseudogene TRBV3-2); TRBD1 might be the D (6 bases). Germline-derived CDR1 and CDR2 are LGHDT and YNNKEL (reference sequence). V gave up 4 bases and J gave up 0 bases, with 16 bases separating them. The CDR3 sequence is 17 residues long. CDR3 region: CASSLTAAGASGNTIYF. Here the CDR3 DNA reads TGTGCCAGCAGCCTAACAGCGGCGGGGGCCTCTGGAAACACCATATATTTT.

This clone was seen only a few times. This sequence joins TRBV11-2 and TRBJ2-7; no firm D call. Looked up from germline, CDR1 is SGHAT and CDR2 is FQNNGV. V gave up 5 bases and J gave up 2 bases, with 13 bases separating them. The CDR3 contains 14 residues. The CDR3 nucleotides read TGTGCCAGCAGCCCCAGTGGTGGCACCTACGAGCAGTACTTC. This translates into CASSPSGGTYEQYF.

The genes are TRBV27 and TRBJ1-3; 8 bases are a match to TRBD1. This CDR3 has 13 residues. After removal of 7 bases from V and 4 bases from J, the junction contained 3 bases not matched to a gene. Germline loops: CDR1 MNHEY, CDR2 SMNVEV (reference sequence). The CDR3 sequence is CASKTGGGNTIYF. CDR3 nucleotide sequence: TGTGCCAGCAAAACAGGGGGAGGAAACACCATATATTTT.

This clone was observed a handful of times. The chain recombines TRBV28 with TRBJ1-2; no clear D. The germline V and J ends were trimmed by 3 bases and 4 bases, with 6 bases remaining between them. The CDR3 is 12 residues long. Germline CDR1 reads MDHEN; CDR2 reads SYDVKM. The DNA of the CDR3 is TGTGCCAGCAGTTTTGAGGGCTATGGCTACACCTTC. Its protein product is CASSFEGYGYTF.

The table lists this clone with a count of one. This chain connects TRBV10-1 to TRBJ2-3; TRBD2 matches 10 bases. Germline CDR1 WNHNN, CDR2 SYGVQD (reference sequence). Losses at the gene ends were 10 bases for V and 2 bases for J; bases not matched to a gene: 6. The CDR3 loop spans 14 amino acids. DNA of the CDR3: TGCGCCACCTCTAGCGGGAGATACACAGATACGCAGTATTTT. Its translation: CATSSGRYTDTQYF.

This clone was detected only once. The chain links TRBV6-2 or TRBV6-3 to TRBJ1-2, with a weak D call TRBD1 (5 bases). The CDR3 extends over 14 amino acids. Trimming took 5 bases from V and 8 from J, leaving 18 bases between them. Germline CDR1 and CDR2: MNHEY and SVGEGT. CDR3 in amino acids: CASSPAGDGRGYTF. In nucleotides, the CDR3 is TGTGCCAGCAGTCCCGCGGGGGACGGGCGAGGCTACACCTTC.

The rearrangement uses TRBV5-4 and TRBJ1-2; TRBD1 is a possible D gene (6 bases). The CDR3 totals 14 residues. The germline V gene has CDR1 SGHNT and CDR2 YYREEE (reference sequence). V was trimmed by 9 bases and J by 5 bases, leaving 20 bases between them. The CDR3 is CATQTTLGAYGYTF. CDR3 nucleotides: TGTGCCACCCAGACGACGCTGGGGGCGTATGGCTACACCTTC.